These 5 T cell receptor beta chains originate from one sample sequenced in a study of T cells expressing NK-cell markers. For each CDR3 protein, TCRdb gives one entry from its re-call of the 5' RACE reads, without DNA. This repertoire includes 350,000 to 450,000 distinct CDR3 sequences. Input material: blood T cells: a sorted CD56 or NKG2C T cell subset, CD4+ or CD8+ T cells, or bulk PBMC T cells (not recorded which). Receptor source: a man aged 18 to 69 in good health.

Frequency places this clonotype as medium-sized. The gene calls are TRBV15 and TRBJ1-6; the TCRdb D gene call, TRBD1, has no DNA to confirm it. Germline V CDR1 and CDR2: LNHNV, YYDKDF (reference sequence). There are 15 residues in the CDR3. This CDR3 is CATSREGQGNSPLHF. Combining the CDR3 with reference TRBV15 and TRBJ1-6 gives the whole variable domain DAMVIQNPRYQVTQFGKPVTLSCSQTLNHNVMYWYQQKSSQAPKLLFHYYDKDFNNEADTPDNFQSRRPNTSFCFLDIRSPGLGDTAMYLCATSREGQGNSPLHFGNGTRLTVT.

The rearrangement links TRBV19 to TRBJ2-1; as DNA is missing, the TRBD2 call by TCRdb cannot be tested. Germline lookup yields CDR1 LNHDA and CDR2 SQIVND (reference sequence). CDR3 length: 14 residues. The CDR3 sequence is CASSIPNDWAEQFF.

The rearrangement links TRBV19 to TRBJ1-2; TCRdb indicates TRBD1, and absent DNA this call remains unverified. Germline loops: CDR1 LNHDA, CDR2 SQIVND (reference sequence). There are 11 residues in the CDR3. CDR3 sequence: CAAGQGYGYTF.

The genes are TRBV2 and TRBJ2-5. In germline, CDR1 is SNHLY, CDR2 FYNNEI. The CDR3 runs to 12 residues. This chain's CDR3 is CASRAAEETQYF.

The chain recombines TRBV5-1 with TRBJ2-3. This CDR3 comprises 15 residues. In germline, CDR1 is SGHRS, CDR2 YFSETQ. The CDR3 loop reads CASSLETHRPDTQYF.